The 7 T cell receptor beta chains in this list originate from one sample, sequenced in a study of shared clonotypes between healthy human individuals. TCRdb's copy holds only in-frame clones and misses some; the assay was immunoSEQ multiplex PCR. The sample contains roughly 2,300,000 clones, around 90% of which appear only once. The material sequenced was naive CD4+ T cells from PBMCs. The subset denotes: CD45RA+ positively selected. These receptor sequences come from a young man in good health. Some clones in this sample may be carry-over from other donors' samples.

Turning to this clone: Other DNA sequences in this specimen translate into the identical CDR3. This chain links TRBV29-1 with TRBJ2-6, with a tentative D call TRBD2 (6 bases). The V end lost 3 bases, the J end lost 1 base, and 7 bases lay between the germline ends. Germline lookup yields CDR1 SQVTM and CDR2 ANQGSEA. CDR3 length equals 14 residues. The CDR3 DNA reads TGCAGCGTTGATGGGGGGTCTGGGGCCAACGTCCTGACTTTC. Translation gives CSVDGGSGANVLTF.

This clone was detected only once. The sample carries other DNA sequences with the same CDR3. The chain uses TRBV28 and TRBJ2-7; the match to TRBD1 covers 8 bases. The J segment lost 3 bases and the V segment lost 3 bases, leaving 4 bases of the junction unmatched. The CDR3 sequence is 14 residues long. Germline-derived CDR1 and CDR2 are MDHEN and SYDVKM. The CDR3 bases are TGTGCCAGCAGTTTTTCGGACAGGGACTACGAGCAGTACTTC. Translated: CASSFSDRDYEQYF.

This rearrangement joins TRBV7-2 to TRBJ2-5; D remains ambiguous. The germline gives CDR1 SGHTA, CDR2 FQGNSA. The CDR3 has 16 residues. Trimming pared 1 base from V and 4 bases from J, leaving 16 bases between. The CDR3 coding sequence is TGTGCCAGCAGCTTAGTAGGGTCAATCGTCGGAGAGACCCAGTACTTC. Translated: CASSLVGSIVGETQYF.

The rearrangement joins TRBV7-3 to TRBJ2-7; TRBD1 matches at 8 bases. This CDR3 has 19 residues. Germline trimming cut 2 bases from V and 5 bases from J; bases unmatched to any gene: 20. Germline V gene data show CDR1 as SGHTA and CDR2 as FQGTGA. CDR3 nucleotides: TGTGCCAGCAGCTTACCCCTCCAGGACAGGGCAGAATGTGGGGACGAGCAGTACTTC. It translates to CASSLPLQDRAECGDEQYF.

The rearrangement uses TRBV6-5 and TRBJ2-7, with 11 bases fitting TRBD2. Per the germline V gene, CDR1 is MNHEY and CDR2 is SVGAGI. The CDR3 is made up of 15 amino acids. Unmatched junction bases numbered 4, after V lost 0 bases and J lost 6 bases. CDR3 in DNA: TGTGCCAGCAGTTACTCTAGCGGGAGGGTCCGCGAGCAGTACTTC. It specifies CASSYSSGRVREQYF.

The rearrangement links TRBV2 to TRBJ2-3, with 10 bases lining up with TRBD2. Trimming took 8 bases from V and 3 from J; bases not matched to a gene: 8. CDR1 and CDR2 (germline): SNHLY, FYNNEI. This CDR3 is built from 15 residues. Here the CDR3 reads CASGAVAGGTDTQYF. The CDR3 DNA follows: TGTGCCAGCGGGGCGGTAGCGGGAGGAACAGATACGCAGTATTTT.

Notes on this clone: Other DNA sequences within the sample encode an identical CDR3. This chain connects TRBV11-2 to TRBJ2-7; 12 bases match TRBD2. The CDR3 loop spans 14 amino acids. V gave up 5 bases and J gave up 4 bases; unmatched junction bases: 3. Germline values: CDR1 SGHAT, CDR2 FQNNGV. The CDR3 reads CASSLAGGTYEQYF. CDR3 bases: TGTGCCAGCAGCCTAGCGGGAGGGACTTACGAGCAGTACTTC.